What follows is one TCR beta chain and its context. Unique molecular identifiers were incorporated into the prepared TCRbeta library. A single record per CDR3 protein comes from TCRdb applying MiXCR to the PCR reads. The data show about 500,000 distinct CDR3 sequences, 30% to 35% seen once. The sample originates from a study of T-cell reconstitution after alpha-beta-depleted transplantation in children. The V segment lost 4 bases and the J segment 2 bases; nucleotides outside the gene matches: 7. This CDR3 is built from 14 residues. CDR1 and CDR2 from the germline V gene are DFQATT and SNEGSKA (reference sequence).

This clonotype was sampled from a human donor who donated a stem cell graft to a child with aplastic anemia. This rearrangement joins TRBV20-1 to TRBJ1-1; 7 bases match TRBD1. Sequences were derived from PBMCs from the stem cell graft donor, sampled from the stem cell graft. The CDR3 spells CSATGTAINTEAFF. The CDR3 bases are TGCAGTGCTACAGGGACAGCCATCAACACTGAAGCTTTCTTT.